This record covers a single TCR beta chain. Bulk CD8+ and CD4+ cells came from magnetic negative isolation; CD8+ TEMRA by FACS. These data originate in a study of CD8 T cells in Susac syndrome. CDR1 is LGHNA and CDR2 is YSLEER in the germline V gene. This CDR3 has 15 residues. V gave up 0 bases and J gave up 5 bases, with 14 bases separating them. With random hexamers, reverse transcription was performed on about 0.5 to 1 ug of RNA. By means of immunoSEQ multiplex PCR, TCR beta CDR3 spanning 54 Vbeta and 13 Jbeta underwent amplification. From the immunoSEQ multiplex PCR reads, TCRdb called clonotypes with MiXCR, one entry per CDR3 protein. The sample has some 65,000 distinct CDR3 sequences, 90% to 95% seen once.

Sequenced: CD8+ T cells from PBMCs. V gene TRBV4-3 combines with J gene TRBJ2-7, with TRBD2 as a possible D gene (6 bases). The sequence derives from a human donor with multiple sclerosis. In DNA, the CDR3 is TGCGCCAGCAGCCAAGAGAGTGAAGCGGGCAACGAGCAGTACTTC. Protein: CASSQESEAGNEQYF.